One sample yielded the 14 T cell receptor beta chains listed below, sequenced in a study of T cell clonality in common variable immunodeficiency. Here immunoSEQ multiplex PCR was the method, and the copy in TCRdb shows in-frame clones only, minus some. This repertoire holds approximately 75,000 clones, and none appear only once. Input material: peripheral blood mononuclear cells. These receptor sequences come from a person aged 18-70 years in good health.

This clone has a count of ten or more. The read gets to within 3 residues of the CDR3 end, and the germline J gene fills in the rest. V usage is TRBV20-1 and J usage is TRBJ2-1, with 7 bases lining up with TRBD2. The ends lost 1 base at V and 5 bases at J; junction bases unmatched: 17. The CDR3 covers 18 residues. Germline values: CDR1 DFQATT, CDR2 SNEGSKA (reference sequence). CDR3 bases read: TGCAGTGCTAGAGCCGGACTAGATCAGTTTTCTAACAACAATGAG. Its translation is CSARAGLDQFSNNNE. The full CDR3 protein is CSARAGLDQFSNNNEQFF.

The sample holds a few counts of this clone. The read stops 3 residues short of the end of the CDR3; the missing end is completed from the germline J gene. The chain has TRBV7-3 and TRBJ2-7; 14 bases are shared with TRBD2. Trimming took 0 bases from V and 1 from J; bases not matched to a gene: 5. This CDR3 spans 18 amino acids. Germline loops: CDR1 SGHTA, CDR2 FQGTGA. The CDR3 here is CASSLTTGLAGVSYEQYF. The DNA read from the CDR3 is TGTGCCAGCAGCTTAACAACGGGACTAGCGGGAGTATCCTACGAG.

This clone was counted at least ten times. From the germline J gene comes the end of the CDR3, since the read stops 3 residues before it. V gene TRBV4-2 combines with J gene TRBJ2-1, with 9 bases fitting TRBD2. The CDR3 extends over 16 amino acids. J was trimmed by 5 bases and V by 3 bases; bases with no gene match: 8. Germline-derived CDR1 and CDR2 are LGHNA and YNFKEQ. The chain's CDR3 is CASSHRLAGVDNEQFF. The CDR3 DNA, read in part, is TGTGCCAGCAGCCACCGATTAGCGGGAGTCGACAATGAG.

This clone was recorded many times. The DNA ends 3 residues before the CDR3 does, and the rest of the CDR3 is filled in from the germline J gene. The chain carries TRBV20-1 and TRBJ2-1, with TRBD2 matching over 8 bases. The CDR3 sequence is 15 residues long. The junction had 14 bases not matched to a gene; V was cut back by 8 bases and J by 5 bases. Germline V lookup: CDR1 DFQATT, CDR2 SNEGSKA (reference sequence). CDR3 sequence: CSIPSVAGTNNEQFF. The DNA read from the CDR3 is TGCAGTATCCCCTCGGTAGCGGGAACAAACAATGAG.

This clone has at least ten counts. The read falls 3 residues short of the CDR3 end, and the missing part is taken from the germline J gene. The rearrangement uses TRBV7-3 and TRBJ2-7; tentative D call: TRBD1 (5 bases). This CDR3 is built from 12 residues. Trimming shortened V by 4 bases and J by 6 bases, and 10 bases separated the two germline ends. Germline CDR1 SGHTA, CDR2 FQGTGA. This CDR3 is CASSSQGGEQYF. The sequenced part of the CDR3 DNA is TGTGCCAGCAGCTCCCAGGGTGGCGAG.

This clone was recorded at least ten times. CDR3 DNA, as far as it was read: TGTGCCAGCAAACAGCACAATGAG. This encodes CASKQHNE. The complete CDR3 reads CASKQHNEQFF. This chain connects TRBV11-2 to TRBJ2-1, with D hard to call. Read sequence stops 3 residues before the CDR3 end, and the germline J gene provides the missing end. The CDR3 is 11 amino acids. Germline CDR1 SGHAT, CDR2 FQNNGV. Trimming removed 7 bases at V and 5 bases at J, with 6 bases between.

This clone was seen ten or more times. The CDR3 goes on 3 residues after the read ends, and that part is filled in from the germline J gene. The rearrangement links TRBV20-1 to TRBJ2-3; TRBD2 matches 9 bases. CDR3 length: 16 amino acids. The junction had 12 bases not matched to a gene; V was cut back by 2 bases and J by 6 bases. Germline loops: CDR1 DFQATT, CDR2 SNEGSKA (reference sequence). Incomplete CDR3 DNA: TGCAGTGCTAGAAGGTGGGCTAGCGGGATTGCTGATACG. Translation gives CSARRWASGIADT. The full CDR3 protein reads CSARRWASGIADTQYF.

This clone was picked up many times. The read ends 3 residues shy of where the CDR3 ends; the end is completed using the germline J gene. The chain recombines TRBV7-3 with TRBJ1-1; tentatively, D is TRBD1 (6 bases). V dropped 0 bases and J dropped 5 bases, with 16 bases sitting between them. Germline CDR1 reads SGHTA; CDR2 reads FQGTGA. This CDR3 is built from 16 residues. The sequenced part of the CDR3 DNA is TGTGCCAGCAGCTTAACGTTAATGGGGGCCGGAACTGAA. Protein product: CASSLTLMGAGTE. The whole CDR3 region reads CASSLTLMGAGTEAFF.

The table lists this clone with a few counts. The read terminates 3 residues before the CDR3 end, so the remaining end is supplied by the germline J gene. The chain links TRBV7-2 to TRBJ2-7; 13 positions match TRBD2. V was pared by 4 bases and J by 4 bases, with 4 bases of the junction left unmatched. The CDR3 contains 15 residues. The germline V gene encodes CDR1 SGHTA and CDR2 FQGNSA. The CDR3 bases that were read are TGTGCCAGCAGCTACGGACTAGCGGGAGCATACGAG. Protein product: CASSYGLAGAYE. The CDR3, in full, reads CASSYGLAGAYEQYF.

This clone was counted ten times or more. The read terminates 3 residues before the CDR3 end, so the remaining end is supplied by the germline J gene. This chain uses TRBV5-6 with TRBJ1-2, with D unclear. The CDR3 extends over 12 amino acids. CDR1 is SGHDT, CDR2 YYEEEE, per germline. CDR3: CATYSTAYGYTF. The part of the CDR3 DNA that was read is TGTGCAACGTACAGTACCGCCTATGGC.

In this sample, this clone turned up many times. Read sequence stops 3 residues before the CDR3 end, and the germline J gene provides the missing end. The genes are TRBV5-4 and TRBJ1-1; D remains ambiguous. The germline V gene has CDR1 SGHNT and CDR2 YYREEE (reference sequence). The V and J ends lost 5 bases and 7 bases respectively, with 9 bases between them. The CDR3 covers 11 residues. CDR3 loop: CASSSSGEAFF. Partial CDR3 DNA: TGTGCCAGCAGTTCGAGCGGTGAA.

This clone was detected ten times or more. The sequenced fragment ends 3 residues before the CDR3 boundary, so the rest is inferred from the germline J gene. The chain joins TRBV19 to TRBJ2-2, with TRBD2 matching over 9 bases. In germline, CDR1 is LNHDA, CDR2 SQIVND (reference sequence). The CDR3 sequence is 15 residues long. The V and J ends lost 5 bases and 5 bases, in that order; junction bases with no gene match: 6. CDR3 DNA (partial): TGTGCCAGTAGTGTTATTAGCGGGAGTACCGGGGAG. It yields the protein CASSVISGSTGE. The CDR3, in full, reads CASSVISGSTGELFF.

In this sample, this clone turned up a few times. Read data end 3 residues before the CDR3 end; the end is taken from the germline J gene. The chain employs TRBV2 and TRBJ1-1; 8 nucleotides match TRBD1. Germline V CDR1 and CDR2: SNHLY, FYNNEI. CDR3 length: 15 residues. Trimming took 3 bases from V and 2 from J; bases not matched to a gene: 5. Incomplete CDR3 DNA: TGTGCCAGCAGTGATTGGGACAGGATTAACACTGAA. Protein product: CASSDWDRINTE. The CDR3 in its entirety is CASSDWDRINTEAFF.

This clone was counted at least ten times. The read terminates 3 residues before the CDR3 end, so the remaining end is supplied by the germline J gene. This rearrangement joins TRBV6-1 to TRBJ1-2; 8 positions agree with TRBD1. V lost 4 bases, J lost 6 bases, and 7 bases stayed unmatched. Germline V gene lookup returns CDR1 MNHNS and CDR2 SASEGT. The CDR3 totals 14 residues. The CDR3 bases that were read are TGTGCCAGCAGTGCCGTGACAGGGGCGAATGGC. Its protein product is CASSAVTGANG. The whole CDR3 protein is CASSAVTGANGYTF.